These 27 T cell receptor beta chains were all obtained from the same sample, sequenced in a study of neurological immune-mediated disorders. Stated time point: longitudinal time-point 2. TCRdb used MiXCR to reprocess the 5' RACE reads, holding one entry per CDR3 protein. The sample shows 70,000 to 90,000 distinct CDR3 sequences, 5.8% of them seen only once. Sequencing used PBMCs. The receptors come from a woman in her fifties or sixties with multiple sclerosis.

This clonotype was counted many times. The chain has TRBV19 and TRBJ2-5; tentative D call: TRBD1 (5 bases). The CDR3 spans 13 residues. The germline CDR1 and CDR2 sequences are LNHDA and SQIVND (reference sequence). V lost 5 bases and J lost 4, with 11 bases in between. The DNA for the CDR3 is TGTGCCAGTAGTTACAGGATCGGAGAGACCCAGTACTTC. It is translated as CASSYRIGETQYF. Full variable domain (remainder filled in from reference TRBV19 and TRBJ2-5): DGGITQSPKYLFRKEGQNVTLSCEQNLNHDAMYWYRQDPGQGLRLIYYSQIVNDFQKGDIAEGYSVSREKKESFPLTVTSAQKNPTAFYLCASSYRIGETQYFGPGTRLLVL.

This clonotype was picked up many times. The V call is TRBV20-1, the J call TRBJ2-1, with TRBD1 as a possible D gene (5 bases). The V gene's germline CDR1 is DFQATT and CDR2 SNEGSKA (reference sequence). This CDR3 region has 11 residues. CDR3 nucleotide sequence: TGCAGCAACAGGCGTATCGGTGAGCAGTTCTTC. Translating it yields CSNRRIGEQFF.

At least ten counts were recorded for this clonotype. The chain recombines TRBV3-1 with TRBJ1-1; TRBD1 matches 9 bases. The length of the CDR3 is 13 residues. V lost 1 base to trimming and J lost 10 bases; unmatched junction nucleotides: 4. Germline V gene sequence: CDR1 LGHDT, CDR2 YNNKEL (reference sequence). CDR3 residues: CASSQANRGRAFF. The CDR3, as DNA: TGTGCCAGCAGCCAAGCAAACAGGGGGCGAGCTTTCTTT. The variable domain in full, with the rest retrieved from reference TRBV3-1 and TRBJ1-1, is DTAVSQTPKYLVTQMGNDKSIKCEQNLGHDTMYWYKQDSKKFLKIMFSYNNKELIINETVPNRFSPKSPDKAHLNLHINSLELGDSAVYFCASSQANRGRAFFGQGTRLTVV.

This clonotype was recorded many times. CDR3 region: CASSLEQGNGYTF. DNA of the CDR3: TGCGCCAGCAGCTTGGAGCAGGGGAATGGCTACACCTTC. The chain is built from TRBV5-1 and TRBJ1-2; weak D call: TRBD1 (6 bases). This CDR3 is built from 13 residues. Trimming took off 0 bases at V and 6 bases at J, with 9 bases between the two ends. Germline lookup yields CDR1 SGHRS and CDR2 YFSETQ.

The CDR3: CASSYSDRGPYEQYF. The CDR3 nucleotides read TGTGCCAGCAGTTACTCGGACAGGGGGCCCTACGAGCAGTACTTC. The genes are TRBV6-6 and TRBJ2-7, with 11 bases lining up with TRBD1. V was pared by 0 bases and J by 2 bases, with 0 bases of the junction left unmatched. From germline, CDR1 is MNHNY and CDR2 SVGAGI (reference sequence). CDR3 length: 15 amino acids.

Many counts were recorded for this clonotype. The chain combines TRBV20-1 with TRBJ1-1, with 7 bases aligning to TRBD1. Germline CDR1 DFQATT, CDR2 SNEGSKA (reference sequence). V lost 3 bases to trimming and J lost 7 bases; unmatched junction nucleotides: 8. The CDR3 spans 13 residues. The CDR3 sequence is CSASLTGRIEAFF. The CDR3 DNA reads as TGCAGTGCTAGCCTGACAGGGAGGATTGAAGCTTTCTTT.

This clonotype was recorded at least ten times. This rearrangement joins TRBV20-1 to TRBJ2-1; the match to TRBD2 covers 11 bases. The germline gives CDR1 DFQATT, CDR2 SNEGSKA (reference sequence). The V segment lost 4 bases and the J segment 0 bases; nucleotides outside the gene matches: 2. The CDR3 loop spans 15 amino acids. CDR3 coding DNA: TGCAGTGCTAATCTAGCGGGGGGCTCCTACAATGAGCAGTTCTTC. It specifies CSANLAGGSYNEQFF.

This clonotype was counted many times. This chain joins TRBV6-1 and TRBJ2-1, with D perhaps assigned TRBD1 or TRBD2 (5 bases each). V was clipped by 6 bases and J by 3 bases, with 15 bases between them. The length of the CDR3 is 15 residues. Germline V CDR1 and CDR2: MNHNS, SASEGT. CDR3 protein: CASSSLGDGYNEQFF. Written as DNA, the CDR3 is TGTGCCAGCAGCTCCCTGGGGGACGGCTACAATGAGCAGTTCTTC.

This clonotype was recorded many times. The chain recombines TRBV4-1 with TRBJ1-6, with D perhaps matching TRBD1 (5 bases). This CDR3 region has 16 residues. Trimming stripped 0 bases from V and 7 bases from J, with 13 bases between. Germline V gene sequence: CDR1 MGHRA, CDR2 YSYEKL. The CDR3 sequence: CASSQDRRGGNSPLHF. The CDR3 DNA reads TGCGCCAGCAGCCAAGATAGGAGGGGTGGGAATTCACCCCTCCACTTT.

In its sample, this clonotype was seen many times. The chain employs TRBV28 and TRBJ2-7, with 9 bases matching TRBD1. This CDR3 contains 15 residues. Trimming cost V 7 bases and J 5 bases; bases outside gene matches: 12. Germline CDR1 and CDR2: MDHEN and SYDVKM. The CDR3 DNA sequence: TGTGCCAGCACCCGTGAGGGACAGGGTTTGGACGAGCAGTACTTC. Its protein product is CASTREGQGLDEQYF.

This clonotype occurred a few times. The chain carries TRBV20-1 and TRBJ2-7, with D tentatively TRBD1 (6 bases). CDR3 length: 15 amino acids. Trimming shortened V by 6 bases and J by 0 bases, and 18 bases separated the two germline ends. Germline V gene lookup returns CDR1 DFQATT and CDR2 SNEGSKA (reference sequence). The DNA for the CDR3 is TGCAGTGCGCCGACACCGGGACAAAGCTCCTACGAGCAGTACTTC. This translates into CSAPTPGQSSYEQYF.

The sample holds many counts of this clonotype. The chain combines TRBV28 with TRBJ1-2, with 7 positions matching TRBD1. Unmatched junction bases numbered 4, after V lost 2 bases and J lost 4 bases. The CDR3 length is 14 residues. Per the germline V gene, CDR1 is MDHEN and CDR2 is SYDVKM. CDR3 loop: CASSLRTGIYGYTF. In DNA, the CDR3 is TGTGCCAGCAGTTTAAGGACAGGCATCTATGGCTACACCTTC.

This clonotype was observed at least ten times. The chain uses TRBV6-5 and TRBJ1-2, with D possibly being TRBD1 (6 bases). With 4 bases removed from V and 8 bases from J, the gap between germline ends came to 14 bases. Per the germline V gene, CDR1 is MNHEY and CDR2 is SVGAGI. The CDR3 consists of 13 residues. The CDR3 here is CASSFGGGAGYTF. CDR3 sequence (DNA): TGTGCCAGCAGTTTCGGGGGGGGGGCCGGCTACACCTTC.

The table lists this clonotype with many counts. The J gene is TRBJ1-1, the V gene TRBV7-9; no firm D call. The V end lost 0 bases, the J end lost 5 bases, and 10 bases lay between the germline ends. The V gene's germline CDR1 is SEHNR and CDR2 FQNEAQ (reference sequence). The CDR3 contains 14 residues. This CDR3 is CASSLAGIGTEAFF. CDR3 in DNA: TGTGCCAGCAGCTTAGCAGGGATAGGAACTGAAGCTTTCTTT.

This clonotype was counted many times. The chain uses TRBV12-3 or TRBV12-4 and TRBJ1-4; 8 bases map to TRBD1. The CDR3 consists of 14 residues. The V and J ends lost 5 bases and 7 bases, in that order; junction bases with no gene match: 6. The CDR3 here is CASSPWTGTEKLFF. The CDR3 DNA reads as TGTGCCAGCAGTCCCTGGACAGGGACTGAAAAACTGTTTTTT.

This clonotype occurred many times. The chain uses TRBV5-1 and TRBJ2-3, with 7 bases matching TRBD2. V lost 3 bases to trimming and J lost 6 bases; unmatched junction nucleotides: 7. The CDR3 runs to 14 residues. Germline CDR1 and CDR2: SGHRS and YFSETQ. This chain's CDR3 is CASSSGLVWDTQYF. CDR3 DNA sequence: TGCGCCAGCAGCTCCGGACTAGTTTGGGATACGCAGTATTTT. The whole variable domain, filled in from reference TRBV5-1 and TRBJ2-3, reads KAGVTQTPRYLIKTRGQQVTLSCSPISGHRSVSWYQQTPGQGLQFLFEYFSETQRNKGNFPGRFSGRQFSNSRSEMNVSTLELGDSALYLCASSSGLVWDTQYFGPGTRLTVL.

At least ten counts were recorded for this clonotype. The chain combines TRBV20-1 with TRBJ2-1; D may match TRBD1 or TRBD2 (5 bases each). The CDR3 extends over 14 amino acids. Trimming stripped 3 bases from V and 5 bases from J, with 14 bases between. The germline CDR1 and CDR2 sequences are DFQATT and SNEGSKA (reference sequence). The CDR3 DNA sequence: TGCAGTGCTAGCCTCGGGGCAGCCAACAATGAGCAGTTCTTC. This sequence encodes CSASLGAANNEQFF.

This clonotype was picked up a small number of times. The V and J genes are TRBV3-1 and TRBJ2-5; the match to TRBD1 covers 7 bases. V lost 0 bases and J lost 5; bases outside the gene matches: 6. Germline-derived CDR1 and CDR2 are LGHDT and YNNKEL (reference sequence). The CDR3 is made up of 15 amino acids. CDR3 region: CASSQENRGTETQYF. The CDR3 DNA reads as TGTGCCAGCAGCCAAGAAAACAGGGGAACGGAGACCCAGTACTTC.

This clonotype was seen at least ten times. The gene calls are TRBV20-1 and TRBJ1-5, with D unresolved. V dropped 4 bases and J dropped 3 bases, with 10 bases sitting between them. The CDR3 sequence is 13 residues long. In germline, CDR1 is DFQATT, CDR2 SNEGSKA (reference sequence). CDR3 in DNA: TGCAGTGCTACCCACGGTGCCAATCAGCCCCAGCATTTT. Protein: CSATHGANQPQHF.

This clonotype appeared a few times. This chain uses TRBV7-8 with TRBJ2-7, with 11 bases aligning to TRBD2. This CDR3 contains 16 residues. Trimming removed 5 bases from V and 3 bases from J; junction bases left unmatched: 9. CDR1 and CDR2 (germline): SGHVS, FQNEAQ. The CDR3: CASSPLTSGVYYEQYF. The CDR3 region has the DNA TGTGCCAGCAGCCCCTTGACTAGCGGGGTTTACTACGAGCAGTACTTC. The entire variable domain, with the rest obtained from reference TRBV7-8 and TRBJ2-7, is as follows: GAGVSQSPRYKVAKRGQDVALRCDPISGHVSLFWYQQALGQGPEFLTYFQNEAQLDKSGLPSDRFFAERPEGSVSTLKIQRTQQEDSAVYLCASSPLTSGVYYEQYFGPGTRLTVT.

This clonotype was counted many times. The chain joins TRBV7-6 to TRBJ1-3, with D possibly TRBD1 on 5 matching bases. This CDR3 is 16 amino acids long. The V and J ends lost 0 bases and 3 bases respectively, with 12 bases between them. Germline CDR1 and CDR2: SGHVS and FNYEAQ. CDR3 sequence (DNA): TGTGCCAGCAGCTTAGCTCTAGCAGGGCTTGGAAACACCATATATTTT. This translates into CASSLALAGLGNTIYF.

This clonotype has a count of ten or more. The chain carries TRBV5-6 and TRBJ1-1, with D tentatively TRBD1 (5 bases). CDR3 length: 14 residues. The germline gives CDR1 SGHDT, CDR2 YYEEEE. The V and J ends lost 0 bases and 3 bases respectively, with 9 bases between them. CDR3 sequence: CASSLVGGDTEAFF. CDR3 nucleotide sequence: TGTGCCAGCAGCTTGGTCGGGGGGGACACTGAAGCTTTCTTT.

This clonotype was seen ten or more times. This sequence joins TRBV2 and TRBJ2-1, with a weak D call TRBD2 (6 bases). Germline V lookup: CDR1 SNHLY, CDR2 FYNNEI. CDR3 length: 13 residues. The ends were cut back, 8 bases at V and 5 bases at J, with 13 bases in the middle. Here the CDR3 DNA reads TGTGCCAGCTCCGGGACTGGAGACAATGAGCAGTTCTTC. Its protein is CASSGTGDNEQFF.

This chain connects TRBV20-1 to TRBJ1-2; D remains unclear. Per the germline V gene, CDR1 is DFQATT and CDR2 is SNEGSKA (reference sequence). The CDR3 spans 12 residues. V was cut by 6 bases and J by 3 bases, with 11 bases left in between. Written as DNA, the CDR3 is TGCAGTGCAACGCCCGCATACTATGGCTACACCTTC. Protein: CSATPAYYGYTF.

This clonotype came up many times. This rearrangement joins TRBV20-1 to TRBJ2-7; D may be TRBD2 (6 bases). Germline CDR1 and CDR2: DFQATT and SNEGSKA (reference sequence). V lost 0 bases, J lost 3 bases, and 12 bases lay in between. The CDR3 totals 14 residues. CDR3 sequence (DNA): TGCAGTGCTAGAGATGGCGGGGCGATCTACGAGCAGTACTTC. Translated: CSARDGGAIYEQYF.

This clonotype was detected many times. The chain links TRBV28 to TRBJ2-7; TRBD2 agrees at 7 bases. Germline trimming cut 3 bases from V and 5 bases from J; bases unmatched to any gene: 7. Germline V gene data show CDR1 as MDHEN and CDR2 as SYDVKM. This CDR3 comprises 14 residues. This chain's CDR3 is CASSFRGGVNEQYF. The CDR3 DNA sequence: TGTGCCAGCAGTTTTCGTGGGGGGGTCAACGAGCAGTACTTC.

The CDR3 is CASSPRTGNTGELFF. The CDR3 bases are TGTGCCAGCTCACCGCGGACAGGGAACACCGGGGAGCTGTTTTTT. The genes are TRBV18 and TRBJ2-2, with 7 bases identical to TRBD1. Germline CDR1 and CDR2: KGHSH and LQKENI. CDR3 length equals 15 residues. Germline trimming cut 3 bases from V and 1 base from J; bases unmatched to any gene: 2. The variable domain in full, completed from reference TRBV18 and TRBJ2-2, reads NAGVMQNPRHLVRRRGQEARLRCSPMKGHSHVYWYRQLPEEGLKFMVYLQKENIIDESGMPKERFSAEFPKEGPSILRIQQVVRGDSAAYFCASSPRTGNTGELFFGEGSRLTVL.